The 14 T cell receptor beta chains below all came from one sample that was sequenced in a study of cytomegalovirus exposure and HLA in healthy donors. Use of 60 Vbeta and 13 Jbeta primers characterized the PCR. Clones were read by immunoSEQ multiplex PCR, and TCRdb kept only the in-frame ones, dropping some. The profile shows around 53,000 clones, approximately 82% of them singletons. The material sequenced was PBMCs. The receptors shown here come from a man aged 45-60 years in good health and CMV-seronegative.

The chain is built from TRBV27 and TRBJ1-1; D is undetermined. The CDR3 has 14 residues. From germline, CDR1 is MNHEY and CDR2 SMNVEV (reference sequence). Deletions cut 5 bases from V and 1 base from J, with 11 bases between. CDR3 sequence reads: CASSPRGPNTEAFF. The DNA for the CDR3 is TGTGCCAGCAGTCCTCGGGGTCCGAACACTGAAGCTTTCTTT.

V and J are TRBV7-9 and TRBJ2-4; tentatively, D is TRBD2 (7 bases). CDR3 length: 14 amino acids. The V gene's germline CDR1 is SEHNR and CDR2 FQNEAQ (reference sequence). Trimming pared 4 bases from V and 7 bases from J, leaving 14 bases between. Here the CDR3 DNA reads TGTGCCAGCAGCTCTGAGGGGGGGTGGAACATTCAGTACTTC. It encodes CASSSEGGWNIQYF.

This clone was detected a few times. The CDR3 region is CATSKASGEYEQYF. The CDR3 bases are TGTGCCACCAGCAAGGCTAGCGGGGAATACGAGCAGTACTTC. J is TRBJ2-7 and V is TRBV15; TRBD2 aligns across 9 bases. CDR1 is LNHNV, CDR2 YYDKDF, per germline (reference sequence). Unmatched junction bases numbered 5, after V lost 4 bases and J lost 4 bases. The CDR3 has 14 amino acids.

The chain uses TRBV7-9 and TRBJ2-5; 12 bases match TRBD1. CDR1 is SEHNR and CDR2 is FQNEAQ in the germline V gene (reference sequence). This CDR3 has 16 residues. V shed 4 bases, J shed 5 bases, and the junction held 8 bases outside the gene matches. The CDR3 nucleotides read TGTGCCAGCAGCTCGCCCGGGACAGGGGGCGTTGAGACCCAGTACTTC. Translation: CASSSPGTGGVETQYF.

The chain couples TRBV19 to TRBJ1-1; D remains ambiguous. The CDR3 covers 14 residues. Trimming removed 1 base at V and 1 base at J, with 7 bases between. Germline values: CDR1 LNHDA, CDR2 SQIVND (reference sequence). Here the CDR3 reads CASSIAAGNTEAFF. The CDR3 bases are TGTGCCAGTAGTATAGCGGCAGGGAACACTGAAGCTTTCTTT.

This clone was recorded only once. This chain uses TRBV18 with TRBJ1-1, with 7 bases aligning to TRBD1. CDR3 length: 13 residues. Trimming cost V 6 bases and J 4 bases; bases outside gene matches: 5. Germline V lookup: CDR1 KGHSH, CDR2 LQKENI. CDR3 sequence: CASSVDRRTEAFF. The CDR3 DNA is TGTGCCAGCTCGGTGGACAGGCGCACTGAAGCTTTCTTT.

Only one count was recorded for this clone. This chain links TRBV7-3 with TRBJ2-3; the match to TRBD2 covers 7 bases. J lost 2 bases, V lost 5 bases, and 10 bases had no gene match. Germline assignment: CDR1 SGHTA and CDR2 FQGTGA. The CDR3 totals 16 residues. CDR3 loop: CASSPPGGGSTDTQYF. Written as DNA, the CDR3 is TGTGCCAGCAGCCCCCCTGGCGGGGGATCCACAGATACGCAGTATTTT. The full variable domain, its missing parts supplied by reference TRBV7-3 and TRBJ2-3, is GAGVSQTPSNKVTEKGKYVELRCDPISGHTALYWYRQSLGQGPEFLIYFQGTGAADDSGLPNDRFFAVRPEGSVSTLKIQRTERGDSAVYLCASSPPGGGSTDTQYFGPGTRLTVL.

The sample holds a few counts of this clone. This chain links TRBV25-1 with TRBJ1-2; weak D call: TRBD1 (6 bases). V lost 6 bases and J lost 2, with 16 bases in between. CDR3 length equals 15 residues. Germline CDR1 is MGHDK and CDR2 is SYGVNS. Here the CDR3 DNA reads TGTGCCAGCAGAGCCGACAGGCTTGGGAACTATGGCTACACCTTC. This codes for CASRADRLGNYGYTF.

The V and J genes are TRBV5-4 and TRBJ2-3, with 8 bases aligning to TRBD2. V lost 4 bases and J lost 9; bases outside the gene matches: 16. CDR1 and CDR2 from the germline V gene are SGHNT and YYREEE (reference sequence). The length of the CDR3 is 16 residues. CDR3 region: CASSPFVRGGQGTQYF. Written as DNA, the CDR3 is TGTGCCAGCAGCCCCTTCGTCCGGGGGGGTCAAGGGACGCAGTATTTT.

Here the CDR3 DNA reads TGTGCCAGCAGCTCAGACAGCAGCTCCTATAATTCACCCCTCCACTTT. Translated: CASSSDSSSYNSPLHF. The chain links TRBV9 to TRBJ1-6; D possibly corresponds to TRBD1 (5 bases). The CDR3 covers 16 residues. CDR1 SGDLS and CDR2 YYNGEE come from the germline V gene. The V and J ends lost 4 bases and 0 bases respectively, with 11 bases between them.

This chain uses TRBV6-1 with TRBJ2-2; a possible D gene is TRBD1 (6 bases). Germline V lookup: CDR1 MNHNS, CDR2 SASEGT. This CDR3 comprises 14 residues. Trimming left V 4 bases short and J 5 bases short, with 11 bases between. The CDR3 coding sequence is TGTGCCAGCAGTGGCATGGGGACAACCGGGGAGCTGTTTTTT. This translates into CASSGMGTTGELFF.

The chain joins TRBV10-3 to TRBJ1-2, with TRBD1 as a possible D gene (6 bases). V was pared by 2 bases and J by 12 bases, with 19 bases between. The CDR3 covers 14 residues. CDR1 is ENHRY and CDR2 is SYGVKD in the germline V gene. DNA for the CDR3: TGTGCCATCAGTGAGGGGGCAGGGGCTGAGGAGGACACCTTC. Protein product: CAISEGAGAEEDTF.

CDR3 sequence reads: CASKGRGANTDTQYF. CDR3 in DNA: TGTGCCAGTAAGGGCAGGGGGGCAAACACAGATACGCAGTATTTT. The V call is TRBV19, the J call TRBJ2-3, with TRBD1 as a possible D gene (7 bases). The germline gives CDR1 LNHDA, CDR2 SQIVND (reference sequence). V lost 7 bases and J lost 2, with 16 bases in between. There are 15 residues in the CDR3.

This clone was detected only once. The chain has TRBV6-4 and TRBJ2-2; 8 positions match TRBD1. The CDR3 has 14 amino acids. CDR1 is MRHNA, CDR2 SNTAGT, per germline. The V and J ends lost 6 bases and 5 bases, in that order; junction bases with no gene match: 5. CDR3 bases: TGTGCCAGCAGGGCAGGGGGCAAGACCGGGGAGCTGTTTTTT. Translating it yields CASRAGGKTGELFF.